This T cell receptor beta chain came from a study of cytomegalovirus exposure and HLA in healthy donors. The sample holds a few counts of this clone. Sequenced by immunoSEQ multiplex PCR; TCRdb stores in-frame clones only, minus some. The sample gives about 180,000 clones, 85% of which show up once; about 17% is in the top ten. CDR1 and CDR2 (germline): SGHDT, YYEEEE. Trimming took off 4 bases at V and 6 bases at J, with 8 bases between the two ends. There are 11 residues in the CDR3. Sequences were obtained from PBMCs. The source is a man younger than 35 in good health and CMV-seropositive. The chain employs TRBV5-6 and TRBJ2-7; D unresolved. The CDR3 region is CASSRASEQYF. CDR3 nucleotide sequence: TGTGCCAGCAGCCGTGCTAGCGAGCAGTACTTC.